The 14 T cell receptor beta chains presented below share a single source sample, sequenced in a study of early stage breast cancer tumors. Here immunoSEQ multiplex PCR was the method, and the copy in TCRdb shows in-frame clones only, minus some. Seen here are more than 7,500 clones, 71% observed once, and the top ten hold 17%. The sequenced material came from normal breast tissue next to the tumor. All receptors come from a person between 55 and 69 years old with breast cancer.

This clone is a singleton in its sample. V usage is TRBV7-9 and J usage is TRBJ1-2; no reliable D call. Germline values: CDR1 SEHNR, CDR2 FQNEAQ (reference sequence). The CDR3 extends over 17 amino acids. V was clipped by 0 bases and J by 3 bases, with 17 bases between them. Here the CDR3 reads CASSLALTPSPDYGYTF. In nucleotides, the CDR3 is TGTGCCAGCAGCTTAGCGCTGACACCGTCGCCGGACTATGGCTACACCTTC.

There are a few counts of this clone. V is TRBV15 and J is TRBJ2-7; TRBD2 agrees at 11 bases. The CDR3 is 16 amino acids. The V and J ends lost 3 bases and 2 bases, in that order; junction bases with no gene match: 6. From germline, CDR1 is LNHNV and CDR2 YYDKDF (reference sequence). CDR3 DNA: TGTGCCACCAGCAGTGGGACTAGCGGAAATCCCTACGAGCAGTACTTC. This gives the protein CATSSGTSGNPYEQYF.

This rearrangement joins TRBV30 to TRBJ1-4, with D hard to call. This CDR3 is 12 amino acids long. V dropped 0 bases and J dropped 6 bases, with 5 bases sitting between them. CDR1 is GTSNPN and CDR2 is SVGIG in the germline V gene (reference sequence). For the CDR3, the DNA is TGTGCCTGGAGTGTACGGGATGAAAAACTGTTTTTT. Translated, it gives CAWSVRDEKLFF.

The genes are TRBV15 and TRBJ2-5, with D tentatively TRBD2 (6 bases). The CDR3 covers 16 residues. Trimming shortened V by 0 bases and J by 5 bases, and 16 bases separated the two germline ends. Germline CDR1 LNHNV, CDR2 YYDKDF (reference sequence). The CDR3 region is CATSRDGGAGAETQYF. The CDR3 DNA reads as TGTGCCACCAGCAGAGATGGCGGGGCAGGAGCTGAGACCCAGTACTTC.

The chain is built from TRBV6-1 and TRBJ1-1; the D gene is possibly TRBD1 (5 bases). CDR1 is MNHNS and CDR2 is SASEGT in the germline V gene. V lost 5 bases, J lost 6 bases, and 10 bases lay in between. The length of the CDR3 is 12 residues. CDR3 sequence: CASSPRGPEAFF. The CDR3 nucleotides read TGTGCCAGCAGTCCAAGGGGTCCTGAAGCTTTCTTT.

This rearrangement joins TRBV9 to TRBJ2-7; a possible D gene is TRBD1 (6 bases). CDR3 length: 14 residues. The germline V gene encodes CDR1 SGDLS and CDR2 YYNGEE. V lost 1 base and J 4 bases, leaving 12 bases between the germline ends. The CDR3 bases are TGTGCCAGCAGCGTAACCGGACAGCCTTACGAGCAGTACTTC. Translated: CASSVTGQPYEQYF.

This chain joins TRBV7-2 and TRBJ1-1, with TRBD1 identical over 9 bases. Trimming cost V 4 bases and J 0 bases; bases outside gene matches: 3. In germline, CDR1 is SGHTA, CDR2 FQGNSA. The CDR3 extends over 15 amino acids. CDR3 nucleotide sequence: TGTGCCAGCAGCTCGGACAGGGGATTGAACACTGAAGCTTTCTTT. Encoded protein: CASSSDRGLNTEAFF.

The chain is built from TRBV9 and TRBJ2-1, with D possibly TRBD2 on 6 matching bases. Trimming shortened V by 3 bases and J by 0 bases, and 10 bases separated the two germline ends. Germline-derived CDR1 and CDR2 are SGDLS and YYNGEE. The CDR3 runs to 15 residues. CDR3 in DNA: TGTGCCAGCAGCGCACAGGACTACTCCTACAATGAGCAGTTCTTC. This codes for CASSAQDYSYNEQFF. Full variable domain (rest looked up from reference TRBV9 and TRBJ2-1): DSGVTQTPKHLITATGQRVTLRCSPRSGDLSVYWYQQSLDQGLQFLIQYYNGEERAKGNILERFSAQQFPDLHSELNLSSLELGDSALYFCASSAQDYSYNEQFFGPGTRLTVL.

The V gene is TRBV6-5, the J gene TRBJ1-2; TRBD1 matches at 7 bases. Germline lookup yields CDR1 MNHEY and CDR2 SVGAGI. The ends lost 6 bases at V and 5 bases at J; junction bases unmatched: 6. The CDR3 loop spans 13 amino acids. The CDR3 loop is CASSPGQQYGYTF. The CDR3 nucleotides are TGTGCCAGCAGCCCGGGACAGCAGTATGGCTACACCTTC.

This clone came up a few times. The chain combines TRBV19 with TRBJ1-3; perhaps TRBD1 as D (5 bases). Between the trimmed V and J ends, which lost 4 bases and 0 bases, there was a span of 10 bases. Looked up from germline, CDR1 is LNHDA and CDR2 is SQIVND (reference sequence). There are 15 residues in the CDR3. The CDR3 spells CASSTTGISGNTIYF. The CDR3, as DNA: TGTGCCAGTAGTACTACAGGCATCTCTGGAAACACCATATATTTT.

CDR3 in amino acids: CASSWVQGSNQPQHF. The CDR3 coding sequence is TGTGCCAGCAGCTGGGTGCAGGGGAGCAATCAGCCCCAGCATTTT. This chain joins TRBV7-2 and TRBJ1-5; weak D call: TRBD1 (6 bases). This CDR3 contains 15 residues. V lost 4 bases to trimming and J lost 1 base, with 11 bases between them. Germline-derived CDR1 and CDR2 are SGHTA and FQGNSA.

The rearrangement joins TRBV4-2 to TRBJ2-5; TRBD2 matches 8 bases. Germline CDR1 is LGHNA and CDR2 is YNFKEQ. Unmatched junction bases numbered 17, after V lost 3 bases and J lost 5 bases. The CDR3 has 18 amino acids. The CDR3 region is CASSQVLTAGGDRETQYF. The CDR3 nucleotides are TGTGCCAGCAGCCAGGTCTTAACCGCGGGAGGAGATCGGGAGACCCAGTACTTC.

CDR3 amino acids: CASSRGGSQETQYF. The DNA of the CDR3 is TGCGCCAGCAGCCGGGGGGGGTCTCAAGAGACCCAGTACTTC. This rearrangement joins TRBV4-3 to TRBJ2-5; 7 nucleotides align to TRBD2. This CDR3 region has 14 residues. Trimming removed 4 bases from V and 2 bases from J; junction bases left unmatched: 4. CDR1 is LGHNA, CDR2 YSLEER, per germline.

The chain joins TRBV19 to TRBJ2-3; the match to TRBD1 covers 9 bases. Germline loops: CDR1 LNHDA, CDR2 SQIVND (reference sequence). With 6 bases clipped from V and 2 bases from J, the junction kept 6 bases outside the gene matches. This CDR3 is built from 15 residues. The CDR3 DNA sequence: TGTGCCAGTAGGGATCGACAGGGGGACACAGATACGCAGTATTTT. This translates into CASRDRQGDTDTQYF.